Below, 19 T cell receptor beta chains from the same sample are listed, as sequenced in a study of T cell responses to AZD1222 COVID-19 vaccine. The data were produced by immunoSEQ multiplex PCR, yet TCRdb's version contains in-frame clones alone and is incomplete. Among 95,000 to 150,000 clones, around 91% were seen once, and the ten largest hold around 3.1%. This specimen was peripheral blood, taken on day 0 of AZD1222 vaccination. These receptors originate from an adult in good health.

The chain recombines TRBV6-5 with TRBJ1-2; no clear D gene. The CDR3 is made up of 14 amino acids. The germline V gene has CDR1 MNHEY and CDR2 SVGAGI. The ends were cut back, 7 bases at V and 0 bases at J, with 12 bases in the middle. DNA of the CDR3: TGTGCCAGCAAGGATGTCCCAGCTAACTATGGCTACACCTTC. Protein sequence: CASKDVPANYGYTF.

V usage is TRBV28 and J usage is TRBJ1-2, with a tentative D call TRBD1 (5 bases). Germline loops: CDR1 MDHEN, CDR2 SYDVKM. V was shortened by 2 bases and J by 4 bases, with 14 bases between the two germline ends. This CDR3 is 15 amino acids long. CDR3 amino acids: CASSLGDGRLYGYTF. As DNA, the CDR3 is TGTGCCAGCAGTTTAGGGGACGGGAGACTCTATGGCTACACCTTC.

The chain has TRBV7-8 and TRBJ2-2; D perhaps matches TRBD2 (5 bases). Germline assignment: CDR1 SGHVS and CDR2 FQNEAQ. The germline V and J ends were trimmed by 2 bases and 2 bases, with 9 bases remaining between them. The CDR3 length is 15 residues. CDR3 in DNA: TGTGCCAGCAGCTTAAGCAGGACTAACACCGGGGAGCTGTTTTTT. Its translation is CASSLSRTNTGELFF.

This clone was counted only a few times. J is TRBJ1-1 and V is TRBV12-3 or TRBV12-4; 7 nucleotides align to TRBD1. V lost 1 base to trimming and J lost 11 bases; unmatched junction nucleotides: 7. The CDR3 has 13 amino acids. The CDR3 sequence is CASSLEDRWSAFF. The CDR3 DNA follows: TGTGCCAGCAGTTTAGAGGACAGGTGGTCGGCTTTCTTT.

This clone was observed a single time. The J gene is TRBJ2-1, the V gene TRBV9; 9 bases agree with TRBD2. This CDR3 spans 16 amino acids. Trimming took 5 bases from V and 3 from J; bases not matched to a gene: 9. CDR1 SGDLS and CDR2 YYNGEE come from the germline V gene. The DNA for the CDR3 is TGTGCCAGCAGTGGTAGCGGGAGAGAAGACTACAATGAGCAGTTCTTC. Encoded protein: CASSGSGREDYNEQFF.

This chain uses TRBV2 with TRBJ2-7; D call uncertain. This CDR3 region has 14 residues. V lost 6 bases, J lost 2 bases, and 14 bases lay in between. The germline V gene encodes CDR1 SNHLY and CDR2 FYNNEI. The CDR3 DNA reads TGTGCCAGCAGCACCAATGCGGTGGCCTACGAGCAGTACTTC. This encodes CASSTNAVAYEQYF.

Within the sample, this clone is medium-sized. The V gene is TRBV2, the J gene TRBJ2-7; no reliable D call. With 5 bases removed from V and 5 bases from J, the gap between germline ends came to 16 bases. There are 14 residues in the CDR3. The germline V gene encodes CDR1 SNHLY and CDR2 FYNNEI. The CDR3 region has the DNA TGTGCCAGCAGTTCTAGAACCCCTTTGGACGAGCAGTACTTC. This sequence encodes CASSSRTPLDEQYF.

This clone was recorded a few times. The CDR3 region has the DNA TGTGCCAGCAGCCCCTCGGGAGGGGGCAGGGGCTACACCTTC. Encoded protein: CASSPSGGGRGYTF. The V gene is TRBV9, the J gene TRBJ1-2, with 7 bases fitting TRBD1. The junction had 11 bases not matched to a gene; V was cut back by 4 bases and J by 8 bases. Per the germline V gene, CDR1 is SGDLS and CDR2 is YYNGEE. The CDR3 runs 14 residues.

This chain connects TRBV2 to TRBJ1-1, with D tentatively TRBD1 (5 bases). CDR1 and CDR2 from the germline V gene are SNHLY and FYNNEI. V lost 5 bases, J lost 3 bases, and 19 bases lay in between. The CDR3 totals 16 residues. Here the CDR3 DNA reads TGTGCCAGCAGTCGTCAGGGATTACAGGAGTACACTGAAGCTTTCTTT. Protein product: CASSRQGLQEYTEAFF. The full variable domain, its missing parts supplied by reference TRBV2 and TRBJ1-1, is EPEVTQTPSHQVTQMGQEVILRCVPISNHLYFYWYRQILGQKVEFLVSFYNNEISEKSEIFDDQFSVERPDGSNFTLKIRSTKLEDSAMYFCASSRQGLQEYTEAFFGQGTRLTVV.

The J gene is TRBJ2-7, the V gene TRBV4-2, with a weak D call TRBD2 (6 bases). Trimming took off 4 bases at V and 2 bases at J, with 9 bases between the two ends. This CDR3 region has 13 residues. Germline assignment: CDR1 LGHNA and CDR2 YNFKEQ. The CDR3 loop reads CASSPSGAYEQYF. Here the CDR3 DNA reads TGTGCCAGCAGCCCTTCGGGAGCCTACGAGCAGTACTTC.

The chain carries TRBV7-6 and TRBJ1-6; 7 positions match TRBD1. Germline V gene data show CDR1 as SGHVS and CDR2 as FNYEAQ. This CDR3 has 16 amino acids. The V and J ends lost 5 bases and 7 bases, in that order; junction bases with no gene match: 11. The DNA for the CDR3 is TGTGCCAGCAGCCTGTTAGGGGGCGCGGGAAATTCACCCCTCCACTTT. Translated, it gives CASSLLGGAGNSPLHF.

The chain's CDR3 is CSARGTGEAFF. The CDR3 nucleotides read TGCAGTGCTAGAGGGACAGGGGAAGCTTTCTTT. This chain uses TRBV20-1 with TRBJ1-1; TRBD1 matches 8 bases. Unmatched junction bases numbered 0, after V lost 1 base and J lost 8 bases. The CDR3 is 11 residues long. CDR1 is DFQATT, CDR2 SNEGSKA, per germline (reference sequence).

This chain links TRBV7-9 with TRBJ1-1; D gene uncertain. Germline V gene lookup returns CDR1 SEHNR and CDR2 FQNEAQ (reference sequence). The CDR3 is made up of 14 amino acids. Trimming left V 5 bases short and J 5 bases short, with 15 bases between. The CDR3, as DNA: TGTGCCAGCAGCCCACTCTTGGAGGGAACTGAAGCTTTCTTT. Translated, it gives CASSPLLEGTEAFF. Filled out from reference TRBV7-9 and TRBJ1-1, the complete variable domain reads DTGVSQNPRHKITKRGQNVTFRCDPISEHNRLYWYRQTLGQGPEFLTYFQNEAQLEKSRLLSDRFSAERPKGSFSTLEIQRTEQGDSAMYLCASSPLLEGTEAFFGQGTRLTVV.

The chain has TRBV3-1 (or the pseudogene TRBV3-2) and TRBJ2-3; 7 nucleotides align to TRBD2. After removal of 1 base from V and 6 bases from J, the junction contained 4 bases not matched to a gene. CDR1 is LGHDT and CDR2 is YNNKEL in the germline V gene (reference sequence). The CDR3 extends over 14 amino acids. The CDR3 sequence: CASSQVWRGDTQYF. As DNA, the CDR3 is TGTGCCAGCAGCCAAGTCTGGCGGGGGGATACGCAGTATTTT.

The chain combines TRBV18 with TRBJ2-1; D gene unclear. CDR3 length equals 14 residues. Looked up from germline, CDR1 is KGHSH and CDR2 is LQKENI. The V end lost 6 bases, the J end lost 0 bases, and 9 bases lay between the germline ends. The CDR3 region has the DNA TGTGCCAGCTCCGGTTTTAGCTCCTACAATGAGCAGTTCTTC. It yields the protein CASSGFSSYNEQFF.

This chain links TRBV18 with TRBJ2-1, with 12 positions matching TRBD2. Trimming cost V 5 bases and J 2 bases; bases outside gene matches: 1. Germline V CDR1 and CDR2: KGHSH, LQKENI. This CDR3 has 15 amino acids. CDR3 in amino acids: CASSWTSGTYNEQFF. Here the CDR3 DNA reads TGTGCCAGCTCATGGACTAGCGGGACCTACAATGAGCAGTTCTTC.

CDR3 residues: CASSIRDSAYYEQYF. The DNA for the CDR3 is TGTGCCAGTAGTATCCGGGACAGTGCCTACTACGAGCAGTACTTC. The chain is built from TRBV19 and TRBJ2-7; 7 positions agree with TRBD1. The CDR3 extends over 15 amino acids. J was trimmed by 3 bases and V by 3 bases; bases with no gene match: 8. CDR1 is LNHDA and CDR2 is SQIVND in the germline V gene (reference sequence).

As for this clone: A junction end diverges from the germline sequence, so it may reflect a read error. V is TRBV9 and J is TRBJ1-2; no clear D gene. The CDR3 sequence is 12 residues long. The germline V gene encodes CDR1 SGDLS and CDR2 YYNGEE. The CDR3 region is CASSPRTAGSPF. The CDR3 nucleotides are TGTGCCAGCAGCCCGAGGACGGCTGGGTCGCCATTC.

The rearrangement links TRBV5-4 to TRBJ1-6; no reliable D call. The germline CDR1 and CDR2 sequences are SGHNT and YYREEE (reference sequence). V shed 5 bases and J shed 7 bases, with 10 bases lying between them. CDR3 size: 13 residues. CDR3 residues: CASSPDSNSPLHF. The CDR3 nucleotides are TGTGCCAGCAGTCCGGACTCGAATTCACCCCTCCACTTT.